A selection of T cell receptor beta chains follows, all from one sample in a study of blood T cell repertoires in COVID-19. Assay: immunoSEQ multiplex PCR; the TCRdb copy retains only in-frame clones and omits some. Altogether tens of thousands of clones are present, more than 75% being singletons, with the ten largest covering 22%. Sequencing input: peripheral blood. The receptor source for this set is an older woman with acute or convalescent COVID-19. Both conserved end residues are part of each CDR3. The D gene is left open where the match is weak. Expanded clones get a size class; other rows say once, few or many, or leave the size out.

>.|TRBV15|TRBJ1-4|TRBD1
CATSRDKQGYGEKLFF
TGTGCCACCAGCAGAGATAAACAGGGGTATGGTGAAAAACTGTTTTTT
>few|TRBV9|TRBJ2-1|.
CASSAASSSAANEQFF
TGTGCCAGCAGCGCCGCGAGTAGTTCCGCCGCCAATGAGCAGTTCTTC
>.|TRBV5-4|TRBJ2-3|.
CASSGQRAGTDTQYF
TGTGCCAGCAGCGGTCAAAGAGCGGGCACAGATACGCAGTATTTT
>.|TRBV25-1|TRBJ1-1|TRBD1
CASGQGEPEAFF
TGTGCCTCCGGACAGGGGGAACCTGAAGCTTTCTTT
>.|TRBV29-1|TRBJ2-5|TRBD2
CSVDDPSGGLQETQYF
TGCAGCGTTGATGACCCTAGCGGGGGATTGCAAGAGACCCAGTACTTC
>few|TRBV12-3/TRBV12-4|TRBJ1-4|TRBD1
CASTTGAGEKLFF
TGTGCCAGCACTACAGGGGCGGGGGAAAAACTGTTTTTT
>.|TRBV19|TRBJ1-3|TRBD1
CASSTRGPGNTIYF
TGTGCCAGTAGCACCAGGGGGCCCGGAAACACCATATATTTT
>.|TRBV5-1|TRBJ1-1|TRBD1
CASSARQGMNTEAFF
TGCGCCAGCAGCGCCCGACAGGGGATGAACACTGAAGCTTTCTTT
>.|TRBV7-2|TRBJ1-2|TRBD1
CASSRGQANHIGGYTF
TGTGCCAGCAGCCGGGGACAGGCAAACCATATTGGGGGCTACACCTTC
>few|TRBV7-8|TRBJ2-1|.
CASGDRIYNEQFF
TGTGCCAGCGGCGACAGGATTTACAATGAGCAGTTCTTC
>.|TRBV13|TRBJ1-1|.
CASSLLQMNTEAFF
TGTGCCAGCAGCTTACTACAGATGAACACTGAAGCTTTCTTT
>.|TRBV6-5|TRBJ2-5|.
CASSMAQETQYF
TGTGCCAGCAGTATGGCACAAGAGACCCAGTACTTC
>.|TRBV6-5|TRBJ1-3|.
CASRAGASGNTIYF
TGTGCCAGCAGGGCAGGGGCGTCTGGAAACACCATATATTTT
>.|TRBV5-1|TRBJ1-2|TRBD1
CASSGGQGYGYTF
TGCGCCAGCAGCGGAGGACAGGGCTATGGCTACACCTTC
>once|TRBV7-9|TRBJ1-4|.
CASSPGTQSTNEKLFF
TGTGCCAGCAGTCCCGGGACTCAAAGCACCAATGAAAAACTGTTTTTT
>.|TRBV6-2/TRBV6-3|TRBJ2-7|.
CASSYSTTRSYEQYF
TGTGCCAGCAGTTACTCTACCACTAGATCCTACGAGCAGTACTTC
>once|TRBV19|TRBJ1-6|.
CASRARANRAPLHF
TGTGCCAGTAGGGCTCGCGCTAACCGGGCACCCCTCCACTTT
>.|TRBV27|TRBJ1-4|.
CASSSHRDHNEKLFF
TGTGCCAGCAGTTCCCACAGGGACCATAATGAAAAACTGTTTTTT
>.|TRBV29-1|TRBJ1-5|.
CSASGPNQPQHF
TGCAGCGCCTCAGGGCCGAATCAGCCCCAGCATTTT
>.|TRBV6-5|TRBJ2-1|.
CASSASGLWQFF
TGTGCCAGCAGCGCATCGGGGTTGTGGCAGTTCTTC
>.|TRBV5-4|TRBJ2-1|.
CASSPPLAPGVF
TGTGCCAGCAGCCCCCCGCTCGCTCCCGGGGTCTTC
>.|TRBV4-3|TRBJ2-1|TRBD1
CASSQTGGNEQFF
TGCGCCAGCAGCCAGACAGGGGGAAATGAGCAGTTCTTC
>.|TRBV24-1|TRBJ2-1|TRBD2
CATGSGTSGTSSYNEQFF
TGTGCCACCGGAAGTGGGACTAGCGGGACGAGCTCCTACAATGAGCAGTTCTTC
>.|TRBV18|TRBJ1-1|.
CASSRLNRNTEAFF
TGTGCCAGCTCGCGCCTAAATAGGAACACTGAAGCTTTCTTT
>.|TRBV7-9|TRBJ2-4|TRBD1
CASSIQGIQNIQYF
TGTGCCAGCAGCATACAGGGGATCCAAAACATTCAGTACTTC
>.|TRBV11-3|TRBJ1-1|.
CASSGRTARGGTEAFF
TGTGCCAGCAGCGGAAGGACGGCCAGGGGTGGTACTGAAGCTTTCTTT
>.|TRBV6-5|TRBJ2-7|.
CASGLWDTGYEQYF
TGTGCCAGCGGATTGTGGGACACTGGCTACGAGCAGTACTTC
>.|TRBV6-4|TRBJ2-3|TRBD2
CASSPNAGGGSDTQYF
TGTGCCAGCAGTCCCAACGCGGGGGGTGGTTCAGATACGCAGTATTTT
>.|TRBV29-1|TRBJ1-4|TRBD1
CSVTGESNEKLFF
TGCAGCGTTACAGGGGAAAGTAATGAAAAACTGTTTTTT
>.|TRBV3-1/TRBV3-2|TRBJ2-2|TRBD2
CASSSGTTNTGELFF
TGTGCCAGCAGCTCCGGGACTACGAACACCGGGGAGCTGTTTTTT
>.|TRBV11-2|TRBJ1-1|.
CASSSGFGGLNTEAFF
TGTGCCAGCAGCTCGGGGTTTGGAGGGTTGAACACTGAAGCTTTCTTT
>few|TRBV6-5|TRBJ1-2|TRBD1
CASSYKIGQGDGYTF
TGTGCCAGCAGTTACAAGATCGGACAGGGCGATGGCTACACCTTC
>.|TRBV7-2|TRBJ1-5|TRBD1
CASSSFDRVGQPQHF
TGTGCCAGCAGCTCATTTGACAGGGTAGGTCAGCCCCAGCATTTT
>.|TRBV27|TRBJ2-7|.
CASSFSASRSSYEQYF
TGTGCCAGCAGTTTCTCCGCCAGTAGGAGCTCCTACGAGCAGTACTTC
>.|TRBV5-8|TRBJ1-2|.
CASSFVQGTVGGYTF
TGTGCCAGCAGCTTCGTCCAGGGCACGGTTGGTGGCTACACCTTC
>.|TRBV7-2|TRBJ1-2|.
CASSLDTGKSYGYTF
TGTGCCAGCAGCTTAGACACAGGGAAATCCTATGGCTACACCTTC
>.|TRBV7-9|TRBJ1-3|.
CASTGEAFGNTIYF
TGTGCCAGCACCGGAGAGGCGTTTGGAAACACCATATATTTT
>.|TRBV3-1/TRBV3-2|TRBJ1-1|.
CASSGDTEAFF
TGTGCCAGCTCCGGGGACACTGAAGCTTTCTTT
>.|TRBV30|TRBJ2-1|TRBD2
CAWSVLAGGPTEQFF
TGTGCCTGGAGTGTACTAGCGGGGGGGCCCACTGAGCAGTTCTTC
>.|TRBV11-2|TRBJ2-2|TRBD1
CASSSGTGGTGELFF
TGTGCCAGCAGCTCCGGGACAGGGGGCACCGGGGAGCTGTTTTTT
>.|TRBV2|TRBJ1-2|.
CASHGGVVGGGYTF
TGTGCCAGCCATGGAGGAGTAGTAGGGGGTGGCTACACCTTC
>.|TRBV4-1|TRBJ2-5|TRBD1
CASSRTLDREETQYF
TGCGCCAGCAGCCGGACCTTAGACAGGGAAGAGACCCAGTACTTC
>.|TRBV5-6|TRBJ1-4|.
CASSWAGGSNEKLFF
TGTGCCAGCAGCTGGGCCGGAGGGTCCAACGAAAAACTGTTTTTT
>.|TRBV30|TRBJ1-6|.
CAWSVYSGDSPLHF
TGTGCCTGGAGTGTATATTCGGGAGATTCACCCCTCCACTTT
>.|TRBV10-1|TRBJ2-2|.
CASSRGSAGELFF
TGCGCCAGCAGCAGAGGTAGCGCCGGGGAGCTGTTTTTT
>.|TRBV3-1/TRBV3-2|TRBJ1-2|.
CASSRLETAKHGYTF
TGTGCCAGCAGCCGCCTAGAGACGGCTAAGCATGGCTACACCTTC
>.|TRBV7-8|TRBJ1-2|.
CASTLGVGVVGYTF
TGTGCCAGCACCCTTGGGGTAGGGGTGGTCGGCTACACCTTC
>.|TRBV11-2|TRBJ1-2|.
CASSWGAANYGYTF
TGTGCCAGCAGCTGGGGCGCAGCTAACTATGGCTACACCTTC
>once|TRBV15|TRBJ1-1|.
CATSTQLNTEAFF
TGTGCCACCAGCACACAGTTGAACACTGAAGCTTTCTTT